Listed below are T cell receptor beta chains from one sample, sequenced in a study of CD8 T cells in Susac syndrome. TCRdb passed the immunoSEQ multiplex PCR reads through MiXCR, listing each CDR3 protein once. The sample has about 120,000 distinct CDR3 sequences, roughly 94% seen once. The source material was CD4+ T cells from PBMCs. The source of these receptors is a human donor in good health. Both conserved end residues are part of each CDR3. The order of the fields is J gene, clone size, D gene, V gene, CDR3 DNA, CDR3 protein. The D gene is left open where the match is weak. Only some rows state a clone size, as once, few, many or a class for expanded clones.

J: TRBJ2-7; size: -; D: TRBD2; V: TRBV20-1; DNA: TGCAGTGCTAGAGATCCGACTAGCGGGGCCTACGAGCAGTACTTC; CDR3: CSARDPTSGAYEQYF
J: TRBJ1-2; size: -; D: TRBD1; V: TRBV19; DNA: TGTGCCACAGAGGACAGGGGGCTTAACTATGGCTACACCTTC; CDR3: CATEDRGLNYGYTF
J: TRBJ2-1; size: few; D: -; V: TRBV5-1; DNA: TGCGCCAGCAGCTTGGCGGGAGAGACGCAGTTCTTC; CDR3: CASSLAGETQFF
J: TRBJ2-7; size: -; D: -; V: TRBV19; DNA: TGTGCCAGTGGACGGGACGGAACCTACGAGCAGTACTTC; CDR3: CASGRDGTYEQYF
J: TRBJ1-5; size: -; D: -; V: TRBV7-9; DNA: TGTGCCAGCAGCTTAGGGGCAGGATCGAGCAATCAGCCCCAGCATTTT; CDR3: CASSLGAGSSNQPQHF
J: TRBJ2-2; size: -; D: TRBD2; V: TRBV30; DNA: TGTGCCTGGAGTGGACTAGCGGGAGAGAACACCGGGGAGCTGTTTTTT; CDR3: CAWSGLAGENTGELFF
J: TRBJ1-5; size: -; D: -; V: TRBV19; DNA: TGTGCCAGTAGTATAATTCGGGCTTTGTCTAGAAATCAGCCCCAGCATTTT; CDR3: CASSIIRALSRNQPQHF
J: TRBJ2-1; size: -; D: TRBD2; V: TRBV7-3; DNA: TGTGCCAGCAGCACGTATAGCGGGAGCAACAATGAGCAGTTCTTC; CDR3: CASSTYSGSNNEQFF
J: TRBJ2-7; size: -; D: TRBD2; V: TRBV29-1; DNA: TGCAGCGTTGAAGCCGGGGGAGGGAGCCACGAGCAGTACTTC; CDR3: CSVEAGGGSHEQYF
J: TRBJ1-1; size: -; D: -; V: TRBV19; DNA: TGTGCCAGTAGTATACAGGAAACTGAAGCTTTCTTT; CDR3: CASSIQETEAFF
J: TRBJ1-1; size: -; D: -; V: TRBV3-1; DNA: TGTGCCAGCAGCCTAGGATCCGGGGGGATGAACACTGAAGCTTTCTTT; CDR3: CASSLGSGGMNTEAFF